This T cell receptor beta chain was recorded in a study of blood T cell repertoires in COVID-19. CDR3 length equals 15 residues. Trimming left V 4 bases short and J 0 bases short, with 11 bases between. The V gene's germline CDR1 is MDHEN and CDR2 SYDVKM. This clone was counted a single time. TCRdb's table, derived via immunoSEQ multiplex PCR, lists solely in-frame clones and lacks some. The table lists roughly 250,000 clones, 83% of them singletons. The TCR originated in a human donor in a cohort sampled during active COVID-19. V and J are TRBV28 and TRBJ2-3; D remains ambiguous. Input material: peripheral blood. CDR3: CASSSTVLSTDTQYF. Written as DNA, the CDR3 is TGTGCCAGCAGTTCCACAGTCCTTAGCACAGATACGCAGTATTTT.